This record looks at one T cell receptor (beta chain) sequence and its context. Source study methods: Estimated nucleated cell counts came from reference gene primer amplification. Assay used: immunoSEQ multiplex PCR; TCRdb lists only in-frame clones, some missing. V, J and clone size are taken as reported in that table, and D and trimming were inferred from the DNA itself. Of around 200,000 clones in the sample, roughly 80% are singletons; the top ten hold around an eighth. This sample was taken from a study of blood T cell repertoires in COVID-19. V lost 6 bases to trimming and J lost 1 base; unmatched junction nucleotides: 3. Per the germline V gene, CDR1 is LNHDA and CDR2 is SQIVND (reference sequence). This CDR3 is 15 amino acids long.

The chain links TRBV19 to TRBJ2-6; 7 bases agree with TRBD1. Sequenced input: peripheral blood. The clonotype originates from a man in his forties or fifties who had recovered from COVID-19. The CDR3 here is CASRGTVSGANVLTF. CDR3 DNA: TGTGCCAGTAGGGGGACAGTATCTGGGGCCAACGTCCTGACTTTC. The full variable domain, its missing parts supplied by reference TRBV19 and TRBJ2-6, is DGGITQSPKYLFRKEGQNVTLSCEQNLNHDAMYWYRQDPGQGLRLIYYSQIVNDFQKGDIAEGYSVSREKKESFPLTVTSAQKNPTAFYLCASRGTVSGANVLTFGAGSRLTVL.